This T cell receptor beta chain emerged from a study of cytomegalovirus exposure and HLA in healthy donors. PCR amplification relied on 60 Vbeta primers (plus 13 Jbeta primers). Data came from immunoSEQ multiplex PCR; TCRdb stores just in-frame clones and leaves some out. The sample lists 130,000 or so clones, approximately 79% occurring once. Germline V gene lookup returns CDR1 MNHEY and CDR2 SMNVEV (reference sequence). V was pared by 5 bases and J by 1 base, with 11 bases of the junction left unmatched. This CDR3 spans 16 amino acids. The chain couples TRBV27 to TRBJ2-7; 7 nucleotides agree with TRBD1. Sequenced input: PBMCs. This TCR was sampled from a young man in good health and CMV-seronegative. CDR3 region: CASSSPNRGPSYEQYF. The CDR3 DNA follows: TGTGCCAGCAGTAGTCCCAACAGGGGACCTTCCTACGAGCAGTACTTC.